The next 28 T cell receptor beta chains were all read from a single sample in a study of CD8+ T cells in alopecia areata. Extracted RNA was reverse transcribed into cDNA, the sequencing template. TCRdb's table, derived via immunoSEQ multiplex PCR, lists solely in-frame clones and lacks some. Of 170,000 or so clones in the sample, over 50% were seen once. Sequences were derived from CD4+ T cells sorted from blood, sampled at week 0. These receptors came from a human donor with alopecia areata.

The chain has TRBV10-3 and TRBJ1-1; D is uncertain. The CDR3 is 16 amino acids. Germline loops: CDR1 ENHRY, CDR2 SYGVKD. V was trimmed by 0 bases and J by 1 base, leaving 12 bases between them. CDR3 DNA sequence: TGTGCCATCAGTGAGTCGATCCGAACAGCGAACACTGAAGCTTTCTTT. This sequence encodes CAISESIRTANTEAFF.

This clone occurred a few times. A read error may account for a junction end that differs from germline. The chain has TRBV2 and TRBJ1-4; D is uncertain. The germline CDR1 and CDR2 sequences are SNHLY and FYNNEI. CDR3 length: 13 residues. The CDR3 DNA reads TGTGCCAGCAGGGAAGCAGGCGCTGAAAAACTGTTTTTT. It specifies CASREAGAEKLFF.

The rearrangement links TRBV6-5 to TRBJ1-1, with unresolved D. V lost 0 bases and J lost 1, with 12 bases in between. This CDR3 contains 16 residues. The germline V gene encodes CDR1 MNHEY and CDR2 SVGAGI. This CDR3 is CASSYSISWENTEAFF. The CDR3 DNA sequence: TGTGCCAGCAGTTACTCGATCTCTTGGGAGAACACTGAAGCTTTCTTT.

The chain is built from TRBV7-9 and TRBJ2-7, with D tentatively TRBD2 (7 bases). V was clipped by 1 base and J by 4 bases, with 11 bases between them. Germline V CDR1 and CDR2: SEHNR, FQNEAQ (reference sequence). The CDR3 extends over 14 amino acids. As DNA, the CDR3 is TGTGCCAGCAGCTTAGGAGGGGGGGCGTACGAGCAGTACTTC. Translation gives CASSLGGGAYEQYF.

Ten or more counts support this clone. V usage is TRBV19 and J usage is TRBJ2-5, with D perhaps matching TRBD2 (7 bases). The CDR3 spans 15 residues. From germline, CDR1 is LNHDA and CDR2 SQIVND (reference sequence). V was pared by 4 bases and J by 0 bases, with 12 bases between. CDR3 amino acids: CASSSGGKYQETQYF. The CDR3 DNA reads TGTGCCAGTAGTAGCGGGGGCAAGTACCAAGAGACCCAGTACTTC.

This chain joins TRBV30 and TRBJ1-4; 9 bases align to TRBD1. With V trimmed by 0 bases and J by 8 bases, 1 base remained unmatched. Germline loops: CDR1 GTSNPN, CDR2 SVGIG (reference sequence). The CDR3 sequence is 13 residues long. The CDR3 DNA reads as TGTGCCTGGAGTGTACAGGGGGCAGAAAAACTGTTTTTT. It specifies CAWSVQGAEKLFF.

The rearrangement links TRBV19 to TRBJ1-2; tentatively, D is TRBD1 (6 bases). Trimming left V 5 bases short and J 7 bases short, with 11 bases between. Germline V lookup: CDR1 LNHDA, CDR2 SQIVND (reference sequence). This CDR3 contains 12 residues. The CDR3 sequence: CASSLRDTGYTF. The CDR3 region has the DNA TGTGCCAGTAGTCTTCGGGACACTGGCTACACCTTC.

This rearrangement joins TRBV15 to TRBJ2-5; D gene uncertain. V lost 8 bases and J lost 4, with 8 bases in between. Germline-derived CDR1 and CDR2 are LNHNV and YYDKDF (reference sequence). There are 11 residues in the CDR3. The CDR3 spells CATGEPETQYF. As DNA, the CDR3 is TGTGCCACCGGGGAACCAGAGACCCAGTACTTC.

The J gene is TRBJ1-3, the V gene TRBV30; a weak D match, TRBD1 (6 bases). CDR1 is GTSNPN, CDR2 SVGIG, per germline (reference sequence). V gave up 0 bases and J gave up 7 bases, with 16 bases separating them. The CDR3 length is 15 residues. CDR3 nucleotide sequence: TGTGCCTGGAGTGTACCTGCAGGGGTTTTGAACACCATATATTTT. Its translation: CAWSVPAGVLNTIYF.

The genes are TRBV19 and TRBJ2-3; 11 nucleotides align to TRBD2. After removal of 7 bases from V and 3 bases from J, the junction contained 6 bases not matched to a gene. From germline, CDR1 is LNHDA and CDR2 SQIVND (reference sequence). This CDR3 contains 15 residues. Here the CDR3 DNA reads TGTGCCAGTACCACTAGCGGGGGCCTTACAGATACGCAGTATTTT. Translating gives CASTTSGGLTDTQYF.

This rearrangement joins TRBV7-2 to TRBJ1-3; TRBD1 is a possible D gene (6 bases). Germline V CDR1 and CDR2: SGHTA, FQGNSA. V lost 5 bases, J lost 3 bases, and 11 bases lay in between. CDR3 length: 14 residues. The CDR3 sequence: CASSQQGSGNTIYF. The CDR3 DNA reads TGTGCCAGCAGCCAACAGGGAAGTGGAAACACCATATATTTT.

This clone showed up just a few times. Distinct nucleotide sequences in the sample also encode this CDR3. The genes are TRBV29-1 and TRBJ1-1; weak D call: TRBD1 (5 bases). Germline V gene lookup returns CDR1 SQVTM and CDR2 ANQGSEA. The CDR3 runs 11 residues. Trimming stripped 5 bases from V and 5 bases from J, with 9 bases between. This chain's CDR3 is CSVQGVTEAFF. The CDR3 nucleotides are TGCAGCGTTCAAGGGGTTACTGAAGCTTTCTTT.

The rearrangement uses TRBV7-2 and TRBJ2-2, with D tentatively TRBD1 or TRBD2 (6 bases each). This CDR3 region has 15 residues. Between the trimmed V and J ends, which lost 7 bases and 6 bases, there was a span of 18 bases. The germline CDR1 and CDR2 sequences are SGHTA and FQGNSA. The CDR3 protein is CASTKGIRGPGELFF. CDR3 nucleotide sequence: TGTGCCAGCACCAAAGGGATACGGGGGCCCGGGGAGCTGTTTTTT.

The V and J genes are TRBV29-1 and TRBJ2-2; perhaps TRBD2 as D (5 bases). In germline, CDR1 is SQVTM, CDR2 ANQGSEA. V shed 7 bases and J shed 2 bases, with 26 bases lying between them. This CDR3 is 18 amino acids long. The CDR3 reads CSATKPHHGVHNTGELFF. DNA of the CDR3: TGCAGCGCCACTAAACCCCATCACGGGGTCCACAACACCGGGGAGCTGTTTTTT.

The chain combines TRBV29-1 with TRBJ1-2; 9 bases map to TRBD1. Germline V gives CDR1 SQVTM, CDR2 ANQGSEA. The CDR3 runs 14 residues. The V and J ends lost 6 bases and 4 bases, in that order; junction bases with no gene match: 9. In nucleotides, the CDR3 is TGCAGCGTCTTAAACACGGACAGGGGCTATGGCTACACCTTC. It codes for CSVLNTDRGYGYTF.

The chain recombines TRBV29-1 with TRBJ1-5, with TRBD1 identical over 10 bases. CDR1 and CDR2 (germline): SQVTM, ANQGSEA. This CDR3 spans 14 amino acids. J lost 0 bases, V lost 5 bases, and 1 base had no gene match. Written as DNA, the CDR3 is TGCAGCGTTCGGGACAGGGGTAGCAATCAGCCCCAGCATTTT. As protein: CSVRDRGSNQPQHF.

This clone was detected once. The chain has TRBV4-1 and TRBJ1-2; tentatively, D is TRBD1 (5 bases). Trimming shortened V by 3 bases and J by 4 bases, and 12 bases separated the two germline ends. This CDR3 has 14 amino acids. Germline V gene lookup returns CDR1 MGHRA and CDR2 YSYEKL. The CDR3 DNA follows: TGCGCCAGCAGCCATCCGGGACGGGGCTATGGCTACACCTTC. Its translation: CASSHPGRGYGYTF.

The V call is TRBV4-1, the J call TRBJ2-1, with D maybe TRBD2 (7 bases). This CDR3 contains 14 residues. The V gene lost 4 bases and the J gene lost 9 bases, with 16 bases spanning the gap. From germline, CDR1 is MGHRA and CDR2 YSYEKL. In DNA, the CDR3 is TGCGCCAGCAGCCGGAGAATGAGGGGGGGTGAGCAGTTCTTC. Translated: CASSRRMRGGEQFF.

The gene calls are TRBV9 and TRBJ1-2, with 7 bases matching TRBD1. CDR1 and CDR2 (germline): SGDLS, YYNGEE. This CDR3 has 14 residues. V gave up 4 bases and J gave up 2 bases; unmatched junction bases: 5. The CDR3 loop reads CASSPPGQNYGYTF. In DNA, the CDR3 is TGTGCCAGCAGCCCCCCGGGACAGAACTATGGCTACACCTTC.

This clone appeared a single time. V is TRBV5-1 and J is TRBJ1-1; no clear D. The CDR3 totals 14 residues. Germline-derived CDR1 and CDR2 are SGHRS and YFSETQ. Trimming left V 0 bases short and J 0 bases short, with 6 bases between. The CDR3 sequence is CASSLATLNTEAFF. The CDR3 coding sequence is TGCGCCAGCAGCTTGGCTACCTTGAACACTGAAGCTTTCTTT.

CDR3 coding DNA: TGTGCCAGCAGTTACTTTCGGTTAGGGGACACTGAAGCTTTCTTT. Protein product: CASSYFRLGDTEAFF. The rearrangement uses TRBV6-5 and TRBJ1-1; tentative D call: TRBD1 (5 bases). CDR3 length equals 15 residues. Germline V lookup: CDR1 MNHEY, CDR2 SVGAGI. The ends were cut back, 1 base at V and 3 bases at J, with 12 bases in the middle.

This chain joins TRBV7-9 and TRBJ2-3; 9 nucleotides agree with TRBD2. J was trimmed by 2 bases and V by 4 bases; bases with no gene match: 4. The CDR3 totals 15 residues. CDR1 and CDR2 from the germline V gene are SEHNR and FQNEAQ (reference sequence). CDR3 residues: CASSSTSGLTDTQYF. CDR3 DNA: TGTGCCAGCAGCTCCACTAGCGGGCTCACAGATACGCAGTATTTT.

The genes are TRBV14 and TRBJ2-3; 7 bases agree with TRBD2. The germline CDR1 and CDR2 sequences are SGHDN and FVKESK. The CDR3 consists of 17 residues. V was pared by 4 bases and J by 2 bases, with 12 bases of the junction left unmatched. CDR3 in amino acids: CASSPPRWRGNTDTQYF. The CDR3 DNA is TGTGCCAGCAGCCCCCCCCGTTGGCGGGGGAACACAGATACGCAGTATTTT.

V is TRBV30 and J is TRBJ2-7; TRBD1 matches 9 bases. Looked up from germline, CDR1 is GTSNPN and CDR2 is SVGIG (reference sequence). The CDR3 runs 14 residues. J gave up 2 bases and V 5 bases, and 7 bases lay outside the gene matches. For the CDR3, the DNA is TGTGCCTGGGACCGGGACAGGGTTACCTACGAGCAGTACTTC. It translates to CAWDRDRVTYEQYF. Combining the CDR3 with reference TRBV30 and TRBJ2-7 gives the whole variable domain SQTIHQWPATLVQPVGSPLSLECTVEGTSNPNLYWYRQAAGRGLQLLFYSVGIGQISSEVPQNLSASRPQDRQFILSSKKLLLSDSGFYLCAWDRDRVTYEQYFGPGTRLTVT.

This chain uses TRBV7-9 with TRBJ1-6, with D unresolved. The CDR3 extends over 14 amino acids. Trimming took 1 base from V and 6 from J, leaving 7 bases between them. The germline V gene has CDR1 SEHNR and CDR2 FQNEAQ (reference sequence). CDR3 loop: CASSLEGFNSPLHF. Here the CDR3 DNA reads TGTGCCAGCAGCTTAGAAGGTTTTAATTCACCCCTCCACTTT. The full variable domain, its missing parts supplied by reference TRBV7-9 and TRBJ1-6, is DTGVSQNPRHKITKRGQNVTFRCDPISEHNRLYWYRQTLGQGPEFLTYFQNEAQLEKSRLLSDRFSAERPKGSFSTLEIQRTEQGDSAMYLCASSLEGFNSPLHFGNGTRLTVT.

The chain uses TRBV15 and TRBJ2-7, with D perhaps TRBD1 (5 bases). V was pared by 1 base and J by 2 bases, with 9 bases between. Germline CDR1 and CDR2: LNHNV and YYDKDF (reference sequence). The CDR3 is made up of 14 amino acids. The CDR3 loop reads CATSRVGRAYEQYF. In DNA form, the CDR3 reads TGTGCCACCAGCAGAGTAGGCAGGGCCTACGAGCAGTACTTC.

CDR3: CASSESSVWGRSYNEQFF. CDR3 coding DNA: TGTGCCAGCAGTGAATCCTCCGTGTGGGGTAGATCCTACAATGAGCAGTTCTTC. This chain connects TRBV25-1 to TRBJ2-1; D is unresolved. Trimming took 1 base from V and 1 from J, leaving 17 bases between them. Germline V CDR1 and CDR2: MGHDK, SYGVNS. There are 18 residues in the CDR3.

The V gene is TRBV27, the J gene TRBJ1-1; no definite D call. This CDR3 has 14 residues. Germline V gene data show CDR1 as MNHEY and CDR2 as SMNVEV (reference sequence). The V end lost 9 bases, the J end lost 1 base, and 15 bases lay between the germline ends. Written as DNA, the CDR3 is TGTGCCAGTCTGCCTCATTCGGGGAACACTGAAGCTTTCTTT. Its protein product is CASLPHSGNTEAFF.